The 20 T cell receptor beta chains in this list originate from one sample, sequenced in a study of cytomegalovirus exposure and HLA in healthy donors. Here immunoSEQ multiplex PCR was the method, and the copy in TCRdb shows in-frame clones only, minus some. In the table there are about 120,000 clones, around 90% of which are singletons. The sequenced sample consisted of PBMCs. These receptor sequences come from a woman in her late teens or twenties in good health and CMV-seronegative.

This chain uses TRBV10-1 with TRBJ2-1; 11 bases match TRBD2. CDR1 and CDR2 (germline): WNHNN, SYGVQD (reference sequence). V was pared by 4 bases and J by 9 bases, with 5 bases of the junction left unmatched. The CDR3 totals 14 residues. The CDR3 loop reads CASSAGTSGSEQFF. The CDR3 nucleotides are TGCGCCAGCAGTGCCGGGACTAGCGGTTCTGAGCAGTTCTTC.

The chain links TRBV27 to TRBJ2-7, with D possibly matching TRBD1 (5 bases). Germline CDR1 reads MNHEY; CDR2 reads SMNVEV (reference sequence). V lost 1 base and J 0 bases, leaving 13 bases between the germline ends. CDR3 length: 16 residues. CDR3 in DNA: TGTGCCAGCAGTTTATATCAGGGTTCAAGCTCCTACGAGCAGTACTTC. It codes for CASSLYQGSSSYEQYF.

The V and J genes are TRBV11-3 and TRBJ1-1; D uncertain. Trimming pared 5 bases from V and 5 bases from J, leaving 15 bases between. From germline, CDR1 is SGHNT and CDR2 YENEEA. The CDR3 runs to 14 residues. The CDR3 DNA reads TGTGCCAGCAGCCTCTTCCGGGAAGGTACTGAAGCTTTCTTT. This sequence encodes CASSLFREGTEAFF.

The chain employs TRBV6-6 and TRBJ2-7, with D possibly matching TRBD2 (5 bases). V was clipped by 0 bases and J by 6 bases, with 9 bases between them. There are 13 residues in the CDR3. Germline V gene sequence: CDR1 MNHNY, CDR2 SVGAGI (reference sequence). The CDR3 here is CASSYSRGSEQYF. The CDR3 DNA reads TGTGCCAGCAGTTACTCGAGAGGGAGCGAGCAGTACTTC.

The chain combines TRBV28 with TRBJ1-4, with a possible D match to TRBD1 (5 bases). Germline-derived CDR1 and CDR2 are MDHEN and SYDVKM. V dropped 7 bases and J dropped 8 bases, with 14 bases sitting between them. CDR3 size: 13 residues. The CDR3 is CASIGRQPEKLFF. The DNA for the CDR3 is TGTGCCAGCATTGGTCGACAGCCGGAAAAACTGTTTTTT.

Comment on this clone: Germline and junction disagree at one end, which may indicate a read error. The V gene is TRBV5-8, the J gene TRBJ2-7; TRBD2 agrees at 7 bases. The CDR3 has 14 residues. Germline V gives CDR1 SGHTS, CDR2 YDEGEE. The CDR3 loop reads CASSFGGSSDEQYF. Written as DNA, the CDR3 is TGTGCCAGCAGCTTCGGCGGGAGCTCCGACGAGCAGTACTTC.

CDR3 sequence (DNA): TGTGCCAGCAGCGCGGAACGACTAGTCAATGAGCAGTTCTTC. Translating gives CASSAERLVNEQFF. This chain connects TRBV9 to TRBJ2-1, with D tentatively TRBD2 (6 bases). The CDR3 is 14 amino acids. Between the trimmed V and J ends, which lost 3 bases and 6 bases, there was a span of 13 bases. The V gene's germline CDR1 is SGDLS and CDR2 YYNGEE.

The V gene is TRBV5-1, the J gene TRBJ2-3, with D perhaps TRBD2 (6 bases). The germline CDR1 and CDR2 sequences are SGHRS and YFSETQ. Trimming left V 5 bases short and J 0 bases short, with 19 bases between. There are 17 residues in the CDR3. The CDR3 DNA sequence: TGCGCCAGCAGGGTCGCCAAGGGTGGGAGGAGCACAGATACGCAGTATTTT. This gives the protein CASRVAKGGRSTDTQYF.

The rearrangement joins TRBV6-1 to TRBJ2-1; the match to TRBD2 covers 12 bases. V trimming: 6 bases; J trimming: 15 bases; junction bases outside the gene matches: 9. The germline CDR1 and CDR2 sequences are MNHNS and SASEGT. The CDR3 runs 13 residues. The CDR3 coding sequence is TGTGCCAGCAGACGACTAGCGGGAGATTTTTGGTTCTTC. Protein sequence: CASRRLAGDFWFF.

This clone was seen only once. This sequence joins TRBV28 and TRBJ2-7, with D perhaps TRBD2 (7 bases). V was trimmed by 1 base and J by 5 bases, leaving 12 bases between them. This CDR3 contains 14 residues. In germline, CDR1 is MDHEN, CDR2 SYDVKM. CDR3 sequence reads: CASSLLWGGHEQYF. The DNA of the CDR3 is TGTGCCAGCAGTTTATTGTGGGGGGGGCACGAGCAGTACTTC.

The chain couples TRBV9 to TRBJ1-2; D gene ambiguous. The CDR3 spans 21 residues. V was pared by 0 bases and J by 4 bases, with 31 bases between. In germline, CDR1 is SGDLS, CDR2 YYNGEE. This chain's CDR3 is CASSVGLRGGQWRGSSYGYTF. As DNA, the CDR3 is TGTGCCAGCAGCGTAGGACTGCGGGGTGGGCAGTGGCGTGGTTCTAGCTATGGCTACACCTTC.

CDR3 coding DNA: TGTGCCAGCAGCTTGCTGGCAGAGACAGCAACGCCTCAGGGGTTTTTT. Amino acids: CASSLLAETATPQGFF. This chain uses TRBV5-8 with TRBJ1-4; weak D call: TRBD1 (5 bases). The CDR3 consists of 16 residues. Germline V gene data show CDR1 as SGHTS and CDR2 as YDEGEE. The ends were cut back, 1 base at V and 16 bases at J, with 26 bases in the middle.

V is TRBV19 and J is TRBJ2-2; TRBD2 is a possible D gene (6 bases). Germline-derived CDR1 and CDR2 are LNHDA and SQIVND (reference sequence). Trimming cost V 9 bases and J 2 bases, with 13 bases left between them. The CDR3 length is 14 residues. The CDR3 nucleotides are TGTGCCAGCGGGAGAGGGTTAAACACCGGGGAGCTGTTTTTT. As protein: CASGRGLNTGELFF. The entire variable domain, with the rest obtained from reference TRBV19 and TRBJ2-2, is as follows: DGGITQSPKYLFRKEGQNVTLSCEQNLNHDAMYWYRQDPGQGLRLIYYSQIVNDFQKGDIAEGYSVSREKKESFPLTVTSAQKNPTAFYLCASGRGLNTGELFFGEGSRLTVL.

The V call is TRBV11-3, the J call TRBJ2-1; D might be TRBD2 (5 bases). This CDR3 spans 14 amino acids. V was cut by 5 bases and J by 0 bases, with 8 bases left in between. CDR1 and CDR2 (germline): SGHNT, YENEEA. The CDR3 sequence is CASSVGSSYNEQFF. The CDR3 DNA reads as TGTGCCAGCAGCGTAGGGAGCTCCTACAATGAGCAGTTCTTC.

This chain joins TRBV10-3 and TRBJ2-1; TRBD2 might be the D (5 bases). The CDR3 consists of 11 residues. The V gene's germline CDR1 is ENHRY and CDR2 SYGVKD. V gave up 7 bases and J gave up 9 bases, with 10 bases separating them. The CDR3 loop reads CAINLEGEQFF. The CDR3 DNA reads as TGTGCCATCAACTTAGAGGGTGAGCAGTTCTTC.

The chain recombines TRBV6-5 with TRBJ1-1, with unresolved D. CDR1 MNHEY and CDR2 SVGAGI come from the germline V gene. V lost 2 bases to trimming and J lost 5 bases, with 9 bases between them. This CDR3 has 13 amino acids. In DNA form, the CDR3 reads TGTGCCAGCAGTTACCCCGGAGGTACTGAAGCTTTCTTT. Translation: CASSYPGGTEAFF.

The V call is TRBV11-3, the J call TRBJ2-1; 14 bases fit TRBD2. The CDR3 is 18 residues long. Trimming at V came to 5 bases and at J to 6 bases, leaving 12 bases not matched to a gene. Germline CDR1 is SGHNT and CDR2 is YENEEA. For the CDR3, the DNA is TGTGCCAGCAGCGGAAGCCCTATGACTAGCGGGAGGGCCAATGAGCAGTTCTTC. It specifies CASSGSPMTSGRANEQFF.

The V call is TRBV15, the J call TRBJ2-3; no definite D call. The germline CDR1 and CDR2 sequences are LNHNV and YYDKDF (reference sequence). The CDR3 extends over 14 amino acids. Trimming pared 3 bases from V and 5 bases from J, leaving 12 bases between. CDR3 DNA: TGTGCCACCAGCAGTCTAAAGTATCTAGATACGCAGTATTTT. It codes for CATSSLKYLDTQYF.

The chain employs TRBV5-8 and TRBJ1-4, with 9 bases matching TRBD1. Germline V CDR1 and CDR2: SGHTS, YDEGEE. After removal of 6 bases from V and 8 bases from J, the junction contained 8 bases not matched to a gene. This CDR3 region has 14 residues. In DNA, the CDR3 is TGTGCCAGCAACAGGGGGCGCATTGGGGAAAAACTGTTTTTT. This encodes CASNRGRIGEKLFF. Supplemented by reference TRBV5-8 and TRBJ1-4, the full variable domain reads EAGVTQSPTHLIKTRGQQATLRCSPISGHTSVYWYQQALGLGLQFLLWYDEGEERNRGNFPPRFSGRQFPNYSSELNVNALELEDSALYLCASNRGRIGEKLFFGSGTQLSVL.

The chain employs TRBV28 and TRBJ1-2; D ambiguous. V was cut by 11 bases and J by 4 bases, with 14 bases left in between. The CDR3 covers 12 residues. Looked up from germline, CDR1 is MDHEN and CDR2 is SYDVKM. As DNA, the CDR3 is TGTGCCTCGAGGGATCTAGGCTATGGCTACACCTTC. Its translation is CASRDLGYGYTF.